This TCR beta chain was found in a study of blood T cell repertoires in COVID-19. As for the study in general: Whether acute or convalescent, the COVID-19 samples came from the United States, Italy and Spain. From T cells, B-cell-depleted T cells, or PBMCs came the material, which was cDNA or gDNA.

The CDR3 spans 15 residues. The V and J ends lost 3 bases and 4 bases respectively, with 16 bases between them. CDR1 is SGHDT, CDR2 YYEEEE, per germline. In the original analysis: The authors estimated nucleated cell counts from reference gene primer amplification. Profiling relied on immunoSEQ multiplex PCR, and the TCRdb table lists in-frame clones only, not all of them. V and J calls and clone size come straight from that table; D and trimming were deduced from the DNA. In the table there are approximately 140,000 clones, roughly 80% of which are singletons. This clone has just one count. The V call is TRBV5-6, the J call TRBJ1-2; a weak D match, TRBD1 (6 bases). The sequence derives from a man in his fifties with acute or convalescent COVID-19. Material: peripheral blood. CDR3: CASSSQGRGSYGYTF. The CDR3, as DNA: TGTGCCAGCAGCTCACAGGGAAGAGGGTCCTATGGCTACACCTTC.